These 21 T cell receptor beta chains came from one sample sequenced in a study of cytomegalovirus exposure and HLA in healthy donors. Primers included in the PCR were 60 Vbeta and 13 Jbeta primers. The method was immunoSEQ multiplex PCR; TCRdb's version includes in-frame clones alone and lacks a portion of them. The sample lists 120,000 or so clones, 70% to 80% occurring once. The sequencing sample was made of PBMCs. These receptors came from a man aged 25 to 40 in good health and CMV-seronegative.

V usage is TRBV11-2 and J usage is TRBJ1-1, with TRBD1 as a possible D gene (5 bases). V was pared by 4 bases and J by 1 base, with 16 bases between. Germline V CDR1 and CDR2: SGHAT, FQNNGV. This CDR3 is 16 amino acids long. CDR3 bases: TGTGCCAGCAGCTCCTCGGCAGGGCCAAGGAACACTGAAGCTTTCTTT. Residues: CASSSSAGPRNTEAFF.

The V and J genes are TRBV11-2 and TRBJ1-2; D is unclear. CDR1 and CDR2 (germline): SGHAT, FQNNGV. The V gene lost 8 bases and the J gene lost 7 bases, with 14 bases spanning the gap. CDR3 size: 12 residues. CDR3 in amino acids: CASGGRNGGYTF. Here the CDR3 DNA reads TGTGCCAGCGGCGGAAGGAACGGTGGCTACACCTTC.

The chain employs TRBV5-6 and TRBJ1-5; TRBD1 matches 8 bases. After removal of 4 bases from V and 0 bases from J, the junction contained 9 bases not matched to a gene. Germline V gene sequence: CDR1 SGHDT, CDR2 YYEEEE. The length of the CDR3 is 17 residues. This chain's CDR3 is CASSTSRDRFSNQPQHF. In nucleotides, the CDR3 is TGTGCCAGCAGCACGTCCCGGGACAGGTTTAGCAATCAGCCCCAGCATTTT.

A single count supports this clone. The junction differs from germline at one of its ends, possibly a read error. The sample carries other DNA sequences with the same CDR3. This chain connects TRBV28 to TRBJ1-5; D gene ambiguous. The V gene's germline CDR1 is MDHEN and CDR2 SYDVKM. The CDR3 has 15 residues. The chain's CDR3 is CASSSPRYSNQPQHF. The CDR3 nucleotides read TGTGCTAGCAGTTCGCCGCGGTATAGCAATCAGCCCCAGCATTTT.

V gene TRBV2 combines with J gene TRBJ1-5; TRBD1 aligns across 7 bases. The V gene's germline CDR1 is SNHLY and CDR2 FYNNEI. The CDR3 covers 15 residues. The V and J ends lost 4 bases and 0 bases, in that order; junction bases with no gene match: 3. The chain's CDR3 is CASSGDSASNQPQHF. In DNA, the CDR3 is TGTGCCAGCAGTGGGGACAGTGCTAGCAATCAGCCCCAGCATTTT. The full variable domain, its missing parts supplied by reference TRBV2 and TRBJ1-5, is EPEVTQTPSHQVTQMGQEVILRCVPISNHLYFYWYRQILGQKVEFLVSFYNNEISEKSEIFDDQFSVERPDGSNFTLKIRSTKLEDSAMYFCASSGDSASNQPQHFGDGTRLSIL.

This clone was observed once. The rearrangement links TRBV18 to TRBJ1-2; D unresolved. The V gene lost 1 base and the J gene lost 4 bases, with 13 bases spanning the gap. This CDR3 region has 15 residues. Germline V CDR1 and CDR2: KGHSH, LQKENI. The CDR3 region has the DNA TGTGCCAGCTCACCACGTAGATTTCCTACCTATGGCTACACCTTC. Residues: CASSPRRFPTYGYTF.

V usage is TRBV7-6 and J usage is TRBJ2-3; unclear D gene. CDR1 and CDR2 from the germline V gene are SGHVS and FNYEAQ. The CDR3 runs 12 residues. Trimming cost V 8 bases and J 10 bases, with 16 bases left between them. CDR3 sequence: CASGPQEYPQYF. The DNA for the CDR3 is TGTGCCAGCGGGCCCCAGGAATATCCGCAGTATTTT.

V is TRBV6-5 and J is TRBJ1-2; 7 bases map to TRBD1. The ends lost 6 bases at V and 3 bases at J; junction bases unmatched: 4. Germline V lookup: CDR1 MNHEY, CDR2 SVGAGI. The CDR3 covers 13 residues. The CDR3 spells CASSPDRHYGYTF. CDR3 bases: TGTGCCAGCAGCCCGGACAGGCACTATGGCTACACCTTC.

This clone occurred a few times. V usage is TRBV6-5 and J usage is TRBJ2-7; 12 bases match TRBD2. CDR1 and CDR2 (germline): MNHEY, SVGAGI. The CDR3 is made up of 15 amino acids. Trimming removed 5 bases from V and 10 bases from J; junction bases left unmatched: 12. The CDR3 reads CASSRTGLAGGPQYF. As DNA, the CDR3 is TGTGCCAGCAGTAGAACGGGGCTAGCGGGAGGGCCTCAGTACTTC.

The chain couples TRBV19 to TRBJ2-3, with no clear D. CDR3 length: 16 amino acids. V lost 3 bases to trimming and J lost 0 bases, with 13 bases between them. Germline V gene sequence: CDR1 LNHDA, CDR2 SQIVND (reference sequence). Here the CDR3 reads CASSMTAPTSTDTQYF. CDR3 nucleotide sequence: TGTGCCAGTAGTATGACGGCTCCGACTAGCACAGATACGCAGTATTTT. Full variable domain (remainder filled in from reference TRBV19 and TRBJ2-3): DGGITQSPKYLFRKEGQNVTLSCEQNLNHDAMYWYRQDPGQGLRLIYYSQIVNDFQKGDIAEGYSVSREKKESFPLTVTSAQKNPTAFYLCASSMTAPTSTDTQYFGPGTRLTVL.

This clone was counted between two and nine times. CDR3: CASRGLISNTGELFF. In nucleotides, the CDR3 is TGTGCCAGCAGGGGCCTTATCTCAAACACCGGGGAGCTGTTTTTT. V is TRBV2 and J is TRBJ2-2, with no clear D. V dropped 6 bases and J dropped 2 bases, with 13 bases sitting between them. CDR3 length equals 15 residues. CDR1 is SNHLY and CDR2 is FYNNEI in the germline V gene.

This sequence joins TRBV25-1 and TRBJ1-6; 7 nucleotides match TRBD1. This CDR3 has 14 residues. CDR1 is MGHDK and CDR2 is SYGVNS in the germline V gene. With 6 bases clipped from V and 6 bases from J, the junction kept 5 bases outside the gene matches. The CDR3 DNA reads as TGTGCCAGCAGAAACAGGGGTAGTAATTCACCCCTCCACTTT. It codes for CASRNRGSNSPLHF.

CDR3 nucleotide sequence: TGTGCCAGCAGTTACTCCTGGAACACCGGGGAGCTGTTTTTT. Its protein product is CASSYSWNTGELFF. The chain combines TRBV6-5 with TRBJ2-2; no definite D call. This CDR3 is built from 14 residues. Germline V gives CDR1 MNHEY, CDR2 SVGAGI. Trimming shortened V by 0 bases and J by 1 base, and 3 bases separated the two germline ends.

The chain combines TRBV7-2 with TRBJ1-3; 12 nucleotides match TRBD1. V shed 4 bases and J 7 bases; nucleotides not matched to a gene: 17. The CDR3 covers 19 residues. CDR1 SGHTA and CDR2 FQGNSA come from the germline V gene. DNA of the CDR3: TGTGCCAGCAGCTCCGGAGTCTCCCGGGACAGGGGGCGGAGGAACACCATATATTTT. This sequence encodes CASSSGVSRDRGRRNTIYF.

The J gene is TRBJ1-1, the V gene TRBV6-6; tentative D call: TRBD1 (6 bases). Trimming pared 8 bases from V and 0 bases from J, leaving 16 bases between. The CDR3 contains 15 residues. The germline V gene has CDR1 MNHNY and CDR2 SVGAGI (reference sequence). In nucleotides, the CDR3 is TGTGCCAGCCGATCCGGACAGCTACTGAACACTGAAGCTTTCTTT. It encodes CASRSGQLLNTEAFF.

This clone was counted a single time. The rearrangement uses TRBV29-1 and TRBJ2-3, with 12 bases that match TRBD2. Germline loops: CDR1 SQVTM, CDR2 ANQGSEA. The CDR3 has 15 residues. Trimming removed 1 base from V and 2 bases from J; junction bases left unmatched: 1. As DNA, the CDR3 is TGCAGCGTTGAAGGGACTAGCGGGACCACAGATACGCAGTATTTT. Its protein product is CSVEGTSGTTDTQYF.

This clone was seen a single time. V usage is TRBV4-3 and J usage is TRBJ1-5; no clear D gene. The V and J ends lost 0 bases and 7 bases respectively, with 10 bases between them. Germline CDR1 and CDR2: LGHNA and YSLEER. This CDR3 region has 14 residues. Here the CDR3 DNA reads TGCGCCAGCAGCCAAGACGCGGTTGTGCAGCCCCAGCATTTT. This codes for CASSQDAVVQPQHF.

The chain couples TRBV7-7 to TRBJ2-5, with a possible D match to TRBD2 (6 bases). V lost 5 bases and J lost 2, with 9 bases in between. Germline CDR1 reads SSHAT; CDR2 reads FNYEAQ (reference sequence). There are 13 residues in the CDR3. Here the CDR3 DNA reads TGTGCCAGCAGCCAGGGACTGCAAGAGACCCAGTACTTC. Translation: CASSQGLQETQYF.

In its sample, this clone was seen once. Other DNA sequences from this sample encode an identical CDR3 as well. V is TRBV29-1 and J is TRBJ1-2, with 9 bases fitting TRBD1. The CDR3 loop spans 16 amino acids. The J segment lost 5 bases and the V segment lost 0 bases, leaving 10 bases of the junction unmatched. Germline-derived CDR1 and CDR2 are SQVTM and ANQGSEA. The CDR3 reads CSVEEVPGTGLYGYTF. The DNA of the CDR3 is TGCAGCGTTGAAGAAGTCCCCGGGACAGGGCTGTATGGCTACACCTTC.

The chain recombines TRBV5-6 with TRBJ1-5; 12 bases agree with TRBD1. Germline CDR1 reads SGHDT; CDR2 reads YYEEEE. The CDR3 runs to 18 residues. V shed 4 bases, J shed 3 bases, and the junction held 11 bases outside the gene matches. CDR3: CASSNKPGQGAVNQPQHF. CDR3 coding DNA: TGTGCCAGCAGCAACAAGCCGGGACAGGGGGCGGTCAATCAGCCCCAGCATTTT.

This clone was seen a few times. This chain joins TRBV4-2 and TRBJ2-3; 9 bases map to TRBD2. Unmatched junction bases numbered 2, after V lost 1 base and J lost 0 bases. The germline V gene encodes CDR1 LGHNA and CDR2 YNFKEQ. This CDR3 is 16 amino acids long. The DNA of the CDR3 is TGTGCCAGCAGCCAAGGGGCGGGAGGGAGCACAGATACGCAGTATTTT. As protein: CASSQGAGGSTDTQYF.